This entry is about one T cell receptor (beta chain). These data belong to a study of T cell changes during pregnancy in multiple sclerosis. Profiled with immunoSEQ multiplex PCR; TCRdb holds only in-frame clones, not every one. This sample yields approximately 16,000 clones, of which 75% to 85% are seen a single time; roughly a sixth belongs to the top ten. Sequencing was performed on CD8+ T cells from peripheral blood mononuclear cells, taken after pregnancy. The receptor's source is a female donor in good health, enrolled as a control in a pregnancy study.

CDR3 bases: TGCAGCGTTGACCTCGGGACAGGTCCTAACTATGGCTACACCTTC. Translation: CSVDLGTGPNYGYTF. The chain uses TRBV29-1 and TRBJ1-2; 8 bases map to TRBD1. V dropped 3 bases and J dropped 0; count of bases not matched to a gene: 6. Germline assignment: CDR1 SQVTM and CDR2 ANQGSEA. The CDR3 runs 15 residues.